The 19 T cell receptor beta chains listed next were all sequenced from one sample in a study of CXCR3-negative and CXCR3-positive naive CD8 T cells. The authors prepared UMI-labeled TRB cDNA libraries by 5' RACE. Reanalyzing the 5' RACE reads, TCRdb keeps one entry per CDR3 protein, without DNA. This sample carries over 100,000 distinct CDR3 sequences, with approximately 0.29% going to the ten biggest clones. Sample: naive CXCR3- CD8+ T cells from blood. The subset here: CD45RO-CCR7+CD27+CD95- naive CD8+ T cells lacking CXCR3 (TNR3-). These receptors originate from a human donor in good health. Some clones in this sample may be carry-over from other donors' samples.

This chain uses TRBV4-3 with TRBJ2-3; TCRdb calls TRBD1, which cannot be checked without DNA. This CDR3 has 15 amino acids. In germline, CDR1 is LGHNA, CDR2 YSLEER. The CDR3 sequence is CASSQTTASGDTQYF.

V gene TRBV4-1 combines with J gene TRBJ2-4; TCRdb gives TRBD2 as the D gene, but with no DNA this cannot be confirmed. The CDR3 runs to 18 residues. The germline V gene has CDR1 MGHRA and CDR2 YSYEKL. This CDR3 reads CASSPGTSGSNAKNIQYF.

This rearrangement joins TRBV21-1 to TRBJ1-5; TCRdb outputs TRBD1, but without DNA this stays unchecked. TRBV21-1 is classified as a pseudogene. The CDR3 totals 17 residues. The CDR3: CATLPGEVQGVNQPQHF.

This chain joins TRBV3-1 and TRBJ2-7; as DNA is missing, the TRBD2 call by TCRdb cannot be tested. The germline V gene has CDR1 LGHDT and CDR2 YNNKEL (reference sequence). This CDR3 has 14 residues. The CDR3 sequence is CASSQGLAGGEQYF.

This rearrangement joins TRBV4-1 to TRBJ2-7; TCRdb indicates TRBD1, and absent DNA this call remains unverified. The CDR3 is 14 residues long. Germline-derived CDR1 and CDR2 are MGHRA and YSYEKL. The CDR3: CASSQRDRGYEQYF.

The J gene is TRBJ2-1, the V gene TRBV4-1; TCRdb designates TRBD1, a call that cannot be tested without DNA. The germline gives CDR1 MGHRA, CDR2 YSYEKL. CDR3 length equals 14 residues. CDR3 sequence: CASSRGQGVTEQFF.

This CDR3 is CASSQSRPRDRRYLHF. The V call is TRBV23-1, the J call TRBJ1-6; the D gene TCRdb calls, TRBD1, cannot be checked with no DNA. TRBV23-1 is noted as an ORF with a role that remains uncertain. CDR3 size: 16 residues.

The rearrangement links TRBV28 to TRBJ2-3; TCRdb outputs TRBD2, but without DNA this stays unchecked. This CDR3 comprises 15 residues. Germline V gene sequence: CDR1 MDHEN, CDR2 SYDVKM. CDR3 amino acids: CASSLGTREVDTQYF.

The J gene is TRBJ2-2, the V gene TRBV24-1; TCRdb selects TRBD2, and the lack of DNA leaves this call unchecked. Germline CDR1 and CDR2: KGHDR and SFDVKD. The CDR3 loop spans 14 amino acids. The chain's CDR3 is CATSSRGFVGELFF.

The J gene is TRBJ2-7, the V gene TRBV4-3; TCRdb gives TRBD2 as the D gene, but with no DNA this cannot be confirmed. Germline V lookup: CDR1 LGHNA, CDR2 YSLEER. The CDR3 covers 15 residues. The CDR3 here is CASSRVLADGVEQYF.

V gene TRBV28 combines with J gene TRBJ2-7; TCRdb designates TRBD2, a call that cannot be tested without DNA. The CDR3 consists of 12 residues. CDR1 MDHEN and CDR2 SYDVKM come from the germline V gene. The CDR3: CASSLEAVEQYF.

The rearrangement uses TRBV29-1 and TRBJ2-5; TCRdb returns TRBD1, unconfirmable since there is no DNA. Germline V gene sequence: CDR1 SQVTM, CDR2 ANQGSEA. This CDR3 spans 16 amino acids. The CDR3 loop reads CSVVYKDRDIAETQYF.

This rearrangement joins TRBV6-2 or TRBV6-3 to TRBJ2-7. This CDR3 is 12 amino acids long. The germline gives CDR1 MNHEY, CDR2 SVGEGT. This chain's CDR3 is CASSYGNSEQYF.

The CDR3 spells CSASLAGNNEQFF. The rearrangement joins TRBV20-1 to TRBJ2-1; TCRdb reports TRBD2, a call that lacks DNA to check it against. Germline loops: CDR1 DFQATT, CDR2 SNEGSKA (reference sequence). This CDR3 contains 13 residues.

CDR3 amino acids: CASSLAGTSGMDEQFF. V is TRBV5-1 and J is TRBJ2-1; TCRdb's D gene call, TRBD2, goes unchecked for lack of DNA. There are 16 residues in the CDR3. Germline CDR1 SGHRS, CDR2 YFSETQ.

The rearrangement uses TRBV5-6 and TRBJ1-1; the D call of TRBD1 rests on TCRdb alone, since no DNA is present to check it. The germline V gene has CDR1 SGHDT and CDR2 YYEEEE. This CDR3 is 15 amino acids long. CDR3 in amino acids: CASSSEGQGDTEAFF.

The CDR3 is CASSLVGLTISGANVLTF. V and J are TRBV7-9 and TRBJ2-6; TCRdb's D call, TRBD2, is unchecked because there is no DNA. The CDR3 consists of 18 residues. Germline CDR1 SEHNR, CDR2 FQNEAQ (reference sequence).

Here the CDR3 reads CSVETYRELNTEAFF. This chain joins TRBV29-1 and TRBJ1-1; TCRdb reports TRBD1, a call that lacks DNA to check it against. Per the germline V gene, CDR1 is SQVTM and CDR2 is ANQGSEA. The CDR3 is 15 residues long.

The chain has TRBV7-9 and TRBJ2-7; TCRdb indicates TRBD2, and absent DNA this call remains unverified. This CDR3 contains 15 residues. Per germline, CDR1 SEHNR and CDR2 FQNEAQ (reference sequence). CDR3 sequence: CASRPLAGGSYEQYF.